This T cell receptor (beta chain) was sequenced for a study of siplizumab effects on memory and regulatory T cells. Study findings and constraints: A minor share of alloreactive clones matched unstimulated subsets.

Produced via immunoSEQ multiplex PCR; TCRdb's table is partial and in-frame only. The data contain approximately 100,000 clones, 93% of them singletons. The CDR3 sequence is 14 residues long. The V and J ends lost 0 bases and 7 bases respectively, with 13 bases between them. Germline CDR1 and CDR2: SGDLS and YYNGEE. Points on this clone: Its specificity is not known.

The sequenced material came from non-Treg CD4+ T cells sorted from blood. The sequence was obtained from a human donor in good health. The rearrangement links TRBV9 to TRBJ2-5, with D perhaps matching TRBD1 or TRBD2 (5 bases each). The CDR3 region is CASSVGDRTGTQYF. The CDR3 region has the DNA TGTGCCAGCAGCGTAGGGGACCGAACGGGGACCCAGTACTTC.